This TCR beta chain was documented in a study of T cells in localized non-small cell lung cancer (dated by TCRdb to about 2020). With respect to the entire study: The study examined T cell repertoires in 200 to 300 patients with early-stage NSCLC and compared tumors with uninvolved tumor-adjacent lungs. The cohort comprised 236 treatment-naïve NSCLC patients with resected, localized lung tumors. The mean age of the NSCLC patients was under 70 years, with approximately 130 men and 110 or so women.

With respect to this clone: There is no known antigen for this receptor. No clone much larger than this one lies a single base away; base qualities are absent.

The germline V gene gives CDR1 as SGHDN and CDR2 as FVKESK. A distance of 15 bases separates the germline ends of V and J, which lose 2 bases and 4 bases respectively. Inclusive of the bounding cysteine and phenylalanine, the CDR3 is 15 residues long. Just CDR3 DNA is preserved here, 45 bases in frame from base 1. What the research found in general, with its limitations: Higher blood T cell density associated with longer overall survival, while higher adjacent-lung clonality associated with shorter survival. A median of around 57 of the top 100 tumor clones were detected in paired uninvolved adjacent lung, and 25 to 35 of these tumor clones were also found among the top 100 clones of the paired uninvolved adjacent lung. The highest T cell clonality was observed in uninvolved tumor-adjacent lung, where clonality exceeded that of tumor, suggesting that antigenic responses were more focused in uninvolved tumor-adjacent lung. Since the design was exploratory, TCR variables were selected using unadjusted p-values with no false-discovery rate correction. Multi-region tumor sequencing was not performed, so intratumor heterogeneity could not be excluded.

The immunoSEQ Assay was used to sequence TCR beta CDR3 regions from DNA. The authors' analysis ran thus. T cell density was computed as TCR beta template counts normalized to usable DNA estimated by amplifying housekeeping genes. Using the preseqR package, richness was estimated by extrapolating to 120,000 templates for tissue samples and 400,000 templates for PBMC samples. Clonality was defined as one minus Pielou's evenness. Tissue-enriched TCRs were identified by differential abundance testing using productive amino-acid clonotypes, minimum total count 5 and alpha 0.1. The Jaccard Index and the Morisita Overlap Index were used to quantify repertoire overlap between compartments. GLIPH clustered TCR beta CDR3s with public tetramer-defined viral CDR3s; viral motifs required at least three viral sequences plus V-gene enrichment. Sourced from immuneACCESS, this table was stored by TCRdb with only in-frame sequences that have V and J called. A share of the clones is absent; for the studies checked, an unresolved V gene accounts for under half, and the remainder has no known explanation. V and J calls and clone size come straight from that table; D and trimming were deduced from the DNA. The sample table lists about 78,000 clones, 84% of them with a count of one. Approximately 3% of the sample rests with the top ten.

At diagnosis, peripheral blood, uninvolved tumor-adjacent lung and tumor were collected and stored as a combination of fresh-frozen and FFPE material. Blood samples were analyzed as peripheral blood mononuclear cells for TCR repertoire profiling. The sequencing used peripheral blood, collected before any cancer treatment. The clonotype comes from a man aged 35 to 70 with stage I lung adenocarcinoma. The chain is encoded by TRBV14 joined to TRBJ2-7; the D gene identity is not certain. The nucleotide sequence is TGTGCCAGCAGCCAACATTCGAGGACCCTGTACGAGCAGTACTTC. The resulting protein is CASSQHSRTLYEQYF.